The sample holds a few counts of the clone carrying this TCR beta chain. The target antigen is unknown. This entry comes from a study of CD8+ T cells in alopecia areata. Study-wide results and limits: Compared with mice, patients displayed less clear TCR sharing, possibly for HLA-related reasons.

Trimming pared 0 bases from V and 1 base from J, leaving 19 bases between. The CDR3 loop spans 19 amino acids. The germline V gene encodes CDR1 SQVTM and CDR2 ANQGSEA. Sequencing relied on a cDNA template that was reverse transcribed from extracted RNA. Some clones are missing from TCRdb's copy, which holds only in-frame ones; the method was immunoSEQ multiplex PCR. The sample records 110,000 to 150,000 clones, around 62% being singletons. The V gene is TRBV29-1, the J gene TRBJ2-6; D is possibly TRBD1 (5 bases). This TCR derives from a human donor in good health. The sequencing input was CD8+ T cells sorted from blood. This chain's CDR3 is CSVEESTGPRGSGANVLTF. For the CDR3, the DNA is TGCAGCGTTGAAGAGTCAACAGGACCTAGGGGATCTGGGGCCAACGTCCTGACTTTC. Together with reference TRBV29-1 and TRBJ2-6, the CDR3 gives the full variable domain: SAVISQKPSRDICQRGTSLTIQCQVDSQVTMMFWYRQQPGQSLTLIATANQGSEATYESGFVIDKFPISRPNLTFSTLTVSNMSPEDSSIYLCSVEESTGPRGSGANVLTFGAGSRLTVL.